This T cell receptor beta chain came from a study of blood T cell repertoires in COVID-19. TCRdb keeps only in-frame clones here, not all; method: immunoSEQ multiplex PCR. The table has some 410,000 clones, over 75% seen once. This CDR3 spans 16 amino acids. Trimming removed 5 bases from V and 2 bases from J; junction bases left unmatched: 8. Germline lookup yields CDR1 SEHNR and CDR2 FQNEAQ (reference sequence). This TCR was sampled from a woman younger than 45 with acute COVID-19. V usage is TRBV7-9 and J usage is TRBJ2-3; 9 bases match TRBD2. The material sequenced was PBMCs or T cells enriched from blood (not recorded which). The CDR3 DNA is TGTGCCAGCAGCCCCCCCCTAGCGGGGTACACAGATACGCAGTATTTT. Amino acids: CASSPPLAGYTDTQYF.